Included here is one TCR beta chain sequence, with context. Assay used: immunoSEQ multiplex PCR; TCRdb lists only in-frame clones, some missing. This sample yields fewer than 2.5 million clones, of which roughly 93% are seen a single time; about 0.39% belongs to the top ten. This sample was taken from a study of shared clonotypes between healthy human individuals. The CDR3 has 14 residues. V lost 1 base, J lost 7 bases, and 6 bases stayed unmatched. CDR1 is SGHRS and CDR2 is YFSETQ in the germline V gene. This clonotype originated in a man between 18 and 35 years old in good health. Some clones in this sample may be carry-over from other donors' samples. The chain combines TRBV5-1 with TRBJ2-5; 8 bases map to TRBD1. Sample: naive CD4+ T cells from PBMCs. Subset in this sample: CD45RA+ positively selected. The CDR3 region has the DNA TGCGCCAGCAGCTTGAACAGGGGGGTTGGGACCCAGTACTTC. This codes for CASSLNRGVGTQYF.